This T cell receptor beta chain derives from a study of response to subunit inactivated influenza vaccine. V dropped 7 bases and J dropped 9; count of bases not matched to a gene: 16. In germline, CDR1 is SGHAT, CDR2 FQNNGV. CDR3 size: 16 residues. TCRdb recomputed calls from the RT-PCR reads with MiXCR, one row per CDR3 protein. The table has just under 550,000 distinct CDR3 sequences, roughly 25% seen once. A few counts support this clonotype. The sample was also linked to a second study, of T cells expressing NK-cell markers. That source adds: TCR beta cDNA was made by 5'RACE template switching with UMIs. Investigators obtained TCR beta repertoires from sorted CD3+CD56+NKG2C+, CD3+CD56+NKG2C- and CD3+CD56-NKG2C+ T cells. CD8+ T cells in 5 or 6 donors included dominant NKG2C+ clonotypes at about 1.0-7.5%. The study found these clonotypes also leading the CD3+CD56-NKG2C+ fraction in a few donors. The study left the HCMV specificity of expanded NKG2C+ T cell clones unresolved.

The V and J genes are TRBV11-2 and TRBJ2-1; 9 bases are shared with TRBD1. The clonotype originates from a man aged 45-65 years who received an inactivated influenza vaccine. Here the sequenced sample was CD4+ T cells sorted from PBMCs, taken about 11 days after vaccination. The CDR3 DNA sequence: TGTGCCAGCACCTCCCGTGGACAGGGGCTTATCGGTGAGCAGTTCTTC. Protein sequence: CASTSRGQGLIGEQFF.